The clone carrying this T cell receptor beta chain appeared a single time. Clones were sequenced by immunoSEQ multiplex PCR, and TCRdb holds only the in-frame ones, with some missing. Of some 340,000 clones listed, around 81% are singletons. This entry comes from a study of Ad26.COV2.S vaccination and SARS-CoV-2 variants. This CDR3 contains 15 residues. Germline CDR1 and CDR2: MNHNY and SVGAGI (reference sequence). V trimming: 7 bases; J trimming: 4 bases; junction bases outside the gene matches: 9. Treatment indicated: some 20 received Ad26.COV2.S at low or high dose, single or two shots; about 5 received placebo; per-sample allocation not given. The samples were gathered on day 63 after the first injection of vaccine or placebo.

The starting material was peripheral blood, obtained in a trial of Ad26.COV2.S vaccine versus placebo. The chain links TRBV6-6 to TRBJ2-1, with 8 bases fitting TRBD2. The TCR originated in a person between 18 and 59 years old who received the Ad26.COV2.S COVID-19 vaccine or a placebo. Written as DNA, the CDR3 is TGTGCCAGCACTGAGAGACTAGCGAGGTACAATGAGCAGTTCTTC. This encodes CASTERLARYNEQFF.